This T cell receptor beta chain was documented in a study of shared clonotypes between healthy human individuals. Findings and caveats of the study: The donor pool, a small one, limited the genetic and exposure-history diversity represented.

The protocol was immunoSEQ multiplex PCR, while the TCRdb copy is restricted to in-frame clones and leaves out a portion. The data show 450,000 to 600,000 clones, around 80% seen once. Donors, without exception, were Caucasian adults residing in Nashville, Tennessee. The V and J ends lost 1 base and 5 bases respectively, with 12 bases between them. This CDR3 region has 15 residues. Germline-derived CDR1 and CDR2 are SGHKS and YYEKEE (reference sequence). This clone was picked up one time. What it recognizes is unknown. This sequence was found in a woman aged 35 to 49 in good health. Some clones in this sample may be carry-over from other donors' samples. The rearrangement links TRBV5-5 to TRBJ1-4, with unresolved D. Sequencing was carried out using PBMCs. The CDR3 sequence is CASSLWATENEKLFF. DNA of the CDR3: TGTGCCAGCAGCTTGTGGGCAACGGAGAATGAAAAACTGTTTTTT.